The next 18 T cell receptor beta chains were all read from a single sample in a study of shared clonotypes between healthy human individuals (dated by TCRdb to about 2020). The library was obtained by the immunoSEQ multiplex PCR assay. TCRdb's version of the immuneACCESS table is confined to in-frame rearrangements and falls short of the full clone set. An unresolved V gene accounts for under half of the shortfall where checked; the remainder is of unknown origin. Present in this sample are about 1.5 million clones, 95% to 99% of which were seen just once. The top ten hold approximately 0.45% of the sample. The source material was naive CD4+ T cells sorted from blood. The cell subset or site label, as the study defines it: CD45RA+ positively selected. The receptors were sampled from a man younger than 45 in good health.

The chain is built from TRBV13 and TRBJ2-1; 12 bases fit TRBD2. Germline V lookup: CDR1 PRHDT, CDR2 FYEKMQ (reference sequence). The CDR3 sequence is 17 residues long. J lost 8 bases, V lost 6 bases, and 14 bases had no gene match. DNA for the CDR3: TGTGCCAGCAGGCCCCTCCGACTAGCGGGAGAGATGGATGAGCAGTTCTTC. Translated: CASRPLRLAGEMDEQFF.

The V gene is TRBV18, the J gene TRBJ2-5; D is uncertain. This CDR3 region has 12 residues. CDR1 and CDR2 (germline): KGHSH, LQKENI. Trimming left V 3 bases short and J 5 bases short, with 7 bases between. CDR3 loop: CASSPGMETQYF. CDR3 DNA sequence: TGTGCCAGCTCACCGGGAATGGAGACCCAGTACTTC.

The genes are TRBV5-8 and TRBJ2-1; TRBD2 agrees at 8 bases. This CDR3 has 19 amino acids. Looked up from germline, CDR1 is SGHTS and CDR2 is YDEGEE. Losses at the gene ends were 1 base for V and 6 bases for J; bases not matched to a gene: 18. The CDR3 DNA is TGTGCCAGCAGCTTGTGGGGACACGGAAAAACCGGACTAGCCAATGAGCAGTTCTTC. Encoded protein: CASSLWGHGKTGLANEQFF.

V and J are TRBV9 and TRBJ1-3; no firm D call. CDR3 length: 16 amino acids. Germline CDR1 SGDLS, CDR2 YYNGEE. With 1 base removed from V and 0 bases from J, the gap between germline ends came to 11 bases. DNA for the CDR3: TGTGCCAGCAGCGTAAATAGGATGTCCTCTGGAAACACCATATATTTT. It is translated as CASSVNRMSSGNTIYF.

Here the CDR3 reads CASRALAGGGETQYF. The CDR3 nucleotides read TGTGCCAGCAGGGCCCTAGCGGGAGGGGGAGAGACCCAGTACTTC. The chain carries TRBV27 and TRBJ2-5, with TRBD2 identical over 12 bases. This CDR3 region has 15 residues. Per germline, CDR1 MNHEY and CDR2 SMNVEV (reference sequence). V shed 6 bases, J shed 4 bases, and the junction held 6 bases outside the gene matches.

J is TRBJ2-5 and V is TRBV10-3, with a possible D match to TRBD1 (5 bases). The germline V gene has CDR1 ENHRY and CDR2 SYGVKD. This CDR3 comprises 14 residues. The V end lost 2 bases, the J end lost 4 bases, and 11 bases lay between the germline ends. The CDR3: CAISEDRRGETQYF. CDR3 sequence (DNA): TGTGCCATCAGTGAGGACAGAAGGGGAGAGACCCAGTACTTC.

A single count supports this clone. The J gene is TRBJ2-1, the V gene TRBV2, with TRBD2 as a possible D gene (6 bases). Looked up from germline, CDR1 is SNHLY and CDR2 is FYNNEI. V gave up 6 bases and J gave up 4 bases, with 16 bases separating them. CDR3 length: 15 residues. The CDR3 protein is CASRMGGRTYNEQFF. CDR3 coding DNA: TGTGCCAGCAGGATGGGGGGACGAACTTACAATGAGCAGTTCTTC.

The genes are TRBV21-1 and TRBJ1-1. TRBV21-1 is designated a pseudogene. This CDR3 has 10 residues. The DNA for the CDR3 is TGTGCCAGCTTCGACACTGAAGCTTTCTTT. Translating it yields CASFDTEAFF.

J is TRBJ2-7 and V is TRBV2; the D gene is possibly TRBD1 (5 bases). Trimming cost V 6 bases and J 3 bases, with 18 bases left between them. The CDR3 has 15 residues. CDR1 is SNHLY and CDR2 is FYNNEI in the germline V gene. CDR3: CASRVGPGSIYEQYF. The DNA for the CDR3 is TGTGCCAGCAGGGTGGGGCCCGGGTCGATCTACGAGCAGTACTTC. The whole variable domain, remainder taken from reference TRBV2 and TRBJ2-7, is EPEVTQTPSHQVTQMGQEVILRCVPISNHLYFYWYRQILGQKVEFLVSFYNNEISEKSEIFDDQFSVERPDGSNFTLKIRSTKLEDSAMYFCASRVGPGSIYEQYFGPGTRLTVT.

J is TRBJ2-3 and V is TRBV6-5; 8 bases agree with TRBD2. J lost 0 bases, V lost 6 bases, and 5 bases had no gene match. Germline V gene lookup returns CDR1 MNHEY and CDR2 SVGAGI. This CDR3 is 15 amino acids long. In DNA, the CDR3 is TGTGCCAGCAGAACAACTAGCGGTAGCACAGATACGCAGTATTTT. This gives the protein CASRTTSGSTDTQYF.

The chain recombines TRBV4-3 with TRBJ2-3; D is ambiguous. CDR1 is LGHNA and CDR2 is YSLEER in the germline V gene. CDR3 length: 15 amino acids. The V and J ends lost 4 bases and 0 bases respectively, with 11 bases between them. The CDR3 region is CASSPLSGSTDTQYF. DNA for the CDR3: TGCGCCAGCAGCCCTCTTTCCGGGAGCACAGATACGCAGTATTTT.

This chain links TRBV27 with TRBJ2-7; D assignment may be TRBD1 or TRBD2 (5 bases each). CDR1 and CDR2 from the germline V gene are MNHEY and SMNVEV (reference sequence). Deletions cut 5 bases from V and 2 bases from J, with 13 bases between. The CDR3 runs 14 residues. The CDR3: CASSPGRLTYEQYF. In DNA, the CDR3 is TGTGCCAGCAGTCCGGGACGCCTGACCTACGAGCAGTACTTC.

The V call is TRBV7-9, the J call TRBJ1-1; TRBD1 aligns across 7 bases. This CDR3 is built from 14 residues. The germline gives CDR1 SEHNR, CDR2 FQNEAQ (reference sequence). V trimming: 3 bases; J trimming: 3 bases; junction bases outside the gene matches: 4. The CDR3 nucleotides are TGTGCCAGCAGCTTTTCAGGGGGGGACACTGAAGCTTTCTTT. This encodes CASSFSGGDTEAFF.

The CDR3 sequence is CASSQDWAIWRSNYGYTF. The CDR3 region has the DNA TGTGCCAGCAGCCAAGATTGGGCGATCTGGAGGTCGAACTATGGCTACACCTTC. The chain combines TRBV14 with TRBJ1-2, with unresolved D. The CDR3 consists of 18 residues. The V end was cut by 0 bases, the J end by 2 bases, with 19 bases between. In germline, CDR1 is SGHDN, CDR2 FVKESK.

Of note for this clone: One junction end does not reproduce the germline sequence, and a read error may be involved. The CDR3 DNA follows: TGTGCTAGCAGCTTAACCGTGGGGGTAGGGAATGAGCAGTTCTTC. Amino acids: CASSLTVGVGNEQFF. The chain links TRBV7-7 to TRBJ2-1; tentatively, D is TRBD1 or TRBD2 (5 bases each). Germline CDR1 SSHAT, CDR2 FNYEAQ (reference sequence). This CDR3 spans 15 amino acids.

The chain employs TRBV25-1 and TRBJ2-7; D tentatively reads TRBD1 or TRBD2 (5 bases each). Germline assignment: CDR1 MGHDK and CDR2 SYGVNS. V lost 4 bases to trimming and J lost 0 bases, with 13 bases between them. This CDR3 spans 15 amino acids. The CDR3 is CASSVPGPLSYEQYF. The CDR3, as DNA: TGTGCCAGCAGTGTACCGGGACCCCTCTCCTACGAGCAGTACTTC.

The CDR3 sequence: CASTLASPPGNTIYF. The DNA for the CDR3 is TGCGCCAGCACTTTAGCCTCACCCCCTGGAAACACCATATATTTT. The J gene is TRBJ1-3, the V gene TRBV5-1; D uncertain. The CDR3 covers 15 residues. CDR1 and CDR2 from the germline V gene are SGHRS and YFSETQ. V lost 6 bases and J 2 bases, leaving 15 bases between the germline ends.

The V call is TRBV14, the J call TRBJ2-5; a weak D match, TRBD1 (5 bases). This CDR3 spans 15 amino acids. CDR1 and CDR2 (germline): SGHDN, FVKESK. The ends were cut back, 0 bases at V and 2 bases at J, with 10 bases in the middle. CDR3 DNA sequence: TGTGCCAGCAGCCAAGACATGGGGCTACAAGAGACCCAGTACTTC. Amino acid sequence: CASSQDMGLQETQYF.